One and the same sample provided the 9 T cell receptor beta chains below, sequenced in a study of T cells after yellow fever vaccination. TCRdb reprocessed the 5' RACE reads with MiXCR, giving one entry per CDR3 protein. The sample gives fewer than 150,000 distinct CDR3 sequences, approximately 7.7% of which show up once; roughly 0.77% is in the top ten. This material consisted of CD4+ T cells sorted from PBMCs, taken 5 days after the yellow fever booster vaccination. Every receptor here comes from a man aged 25 to 40 who received the YFV17D yellow fever vaccine.

This clonotype was picked up many times. Here the CDR3 reads CASSFSEITDTQYF. The CDR3 nucleotides are TGCGCCAGCAGCTTTAGTGAAATCACAGATACGCAGTATTTT. The chain combines TRBV5-1 with TRBJ2-3, with D unclear. The germline CDR1 and CDR2 sequences are SGHRS and YFSETQ. CDR3 length: 14 residues. The V end lost 2 bases, the J end lost 2 bases, and 9 bases lay between the germline ends.

This clonotype showed up many times. Here the CDR3 DNA reads TGTGCCATCAGTGAGTCAACCGGCTCTGGAAACACCATATATTTT. It is translated as CAISESTGSGNTIYF. The rearrangement joins TRBV10-3 to TRBJ1-3; D uncertain. Trimming stripped 0 bases from V and 0 bases from J, with 6 bases between. The CDR3 covers 15 residues. CDR1 is ENHRY, CDR2 SYGVKD, per germline.

This clonotype showed up many times. The genes are TRBV5-1 and TRBJ2-2, with 7 bases matching TRBD2. The CDR3 contains 15 residues. With V trimmed by 2 bases and J by 0 bases, 1 base remained unmatched. The germline gives CDR1 SGHRS, CDR2 YFSETQ. The CDR3 loop is CASSFAGANTGELFF. Here the CDR3 DNA reads TGCGCCAGCAGCTTCGCGGGGGCGAACACCGGGGAGCTGTTTTTT.

The sample holds a few counts of this clonotype. The chain employs TRBV7-2 and TRBJ2-7; the match to TRBD2 covers 7 bases. The trim removed 0 bases at V and 4 bases at J, leaving 6 bases unmatched. The germline CDR1 and CDR2 sequences are SGHTA and FQGNSA. This CDR3 comprises 15 residues. CDR3 region: CASSLASGLTYEQYF. DNA of the CDR3: TGTGCCAGCAGCTTAGCCTCGGGACTAACTTACGAGCAGTACTTC.

This clonotype was counted at least ten times. V usage is TRBV12-3 or TRBV12-4 and J usage is TRBJ2-5; D is perhaps TRBD2 (7 bases). V dropped 7 bases and J dropped 5 bases, with 11 bases sitting between them. The CDR3 spans 12 residues. CDR3 loop: CASTRGGETQYF. In DNA, the CDR3 is TGTGCCAGCACAAGGGGGGGGGAGACCCAGTACTTC.

This clonotype was detected once. This may come from a read error, since a much larger clone is one base off. The chain recombines TRBV20-1 with TRBJ2-1; TRBD2 might be the D (7 bases). Per the germline V gene, CDR1 is DFQATT and CDR2 is SNEGSKA (reference sequence). The CDR3 totals 12 residues. For the CDR3, the DNA is TGCAGTGCTATGTCGGGGGGCAATGAGCAGTTATTC. Its translation is CSAMSGGNEQLF.

This clonotype occurred many times. The rearrangement links TRBV4-1 to TRBJ2-3; D is perhaps TRBD2 (5 bases). CDR1 and CDR2 (germline): MGHRA, YSYEKL. Trimming took off 0 bases at V and 4 bases at J, with 11 bases between the two ends. This CDR3 is 15 amino acids long. CDR3 in DNA: TGCGCCAGCAGCCAAGAGAAGCTAGCTTCAGATACGCAGTATTTT. Translation gives CASSQEKLASDTQYF.

This clonotype was detected ten times or more. The V call is TRBV6-1, the J call TRBJ2-2; D is perhaps TRBD1 (6 bases). This CDR3 has 14 amino acids. CDR1 and CDR2 (germline): MNHNS, SASEGT. The V and J ends lost 6 bases and 7 bases respectively, with 15 bases between them. The CDR3 sequence is CASREVGAGGELFF. The CDR3 nucleotides are TGTGCCAGCAGGGAGGTGGGGGCAGGCGGGGAGCTGTTTTTT.

At least ten counts were recorded for this clonotype. The V and J genes are TRBV29-1 and TRBJ2-1; the D gene could be TRBD1 or TRBD2 (6 bases each). Germline CDR1 is SQVTM and CDR2 is ANQGSEA. This CDR3 spans 13 amino acids. The V end lost 3 bases, the J end lost 6 bases, and 12 bases lay between the germline ends. The CDR3 nucleotides are TGCAGCGTTGATGGGGGGCGCATCAATGAGCAGTTCTTC. The encoded protein is CSVDGGRINEQFF.